This T cell receptor (beta chain) was recovered during a study of blood T cell repertoires in COVID-19. Study-level background: COVID-19 samples collected from the United States, Italy and Spain covered acute and convalescent phases. In each case, the material was cDNA or gDNA derived from T cells, B-cell-depleted T cells, or PBMCs.

Per the authors' pipeline: Using reference gene primer amplification, nucleated cell counts were estimated. TCRdb's copy holds only in-frame clones and misses some; the assay was immunoSEQ multiplex PCR. The D gene and trimming were derived from the DNA, and the V and J assignments and clone size from that table. Of around 330,000 clones listed, more than 75% are singletons. This clone is a singleton in its sample. Trimming cost V 2 bases and J 0 bases, with 13 bases left between them. Germline lookup yields CDR1 KGHDR and CDR2 SFDVKD. CDR3 length: 17 amino acids. This TCR derives from a woman aged 45-65 years with active or convalescent COVID-19. Material for sequencing was peripheral blood. The chain carries TRBV24-1 and TRBJ2-1; D gene ambiguous. This CDR3 is CATSDSPPQVSYNEQFF. The CDR3 nucleotides read TGTGCCACCAGTGATTCGCCCCCCCAGGTCTCCTACAATGAGCAGTTCTTC.